This TCR beta chain was observed in a study of blood T cell repertoires in COVID-19. Overall study context: Researchers got acute and convalescent COVID-19 samples from the United States, Italy and Spain. T cells, B-cell-depleted T cells, or PBMCs provided the cDNA or gDNA that served as material.

This CDR3 region has 16 residues. Germline lookup yields CDR1 LGHDT and CDR2 YNNKEL (reference sequence). The V and J ends lost 4 bases and 4 bases respectively, with 19 bases between them. In the original workflow: Nucleated cell number was recorded as an estimate derived from reference gene primer amplification. Some clones are missing from TCRdb's copy, which holds only in-frame ones; the method was immunoSEQ multiplex PCR. The V and J calls and clone size were taken over from that table, and D and trimming were inferred from the DNA. The table records 200,000 to 250,000 clones, roughly 86% of them present only once.

V and J are TRBV3-1 (or the pseudogene TRBV3-2) and TRBJ1-1; possible D gene TRBD1, 5 bases. Sequencing was performed on peripheral blood. The sequence was collected from a man older than 75 with acute or convalescent COVID-19. Written as DNA, the CDR3 is TGTGCCAGCAGCCTTACCTCATGGGAGGGGAGCACTGAAGCTTTCTTT. Translation gives CASSLTSWEGSTEAFF.